These 15 T cell receptor beta chains came from one sample sequenced in a study of blood T cell repertoires in COVID-19. Sequencing used immunoSEQ multiplex PCR; TCRdb keeps in-frame clones, though not all of them. The sample lists about half a million clones, 88% seen once, with 6.5% to 9.5% in the top ten. The sample comprised PBMCs or T cells enriched from blood (not recorded which). These receptor sequences come from a woman in her sixties or seventies who had recovered from COVID-19.

The CDR3 DNA is TGCGCCAGCAGCTTGTCCAATGACAATGAGCAGTTCTTC. This gives the protein CASSLSNDNEQFF. V usage is TRBV5-1 and J usage is TRBJ2-1; D ambiguous. Trimming pared 1 base from V and 5 bases from J, leaving 7 bases between. The germline gives CDR1 SGHRS, CDR2 YFSETQ. The length of the CDR3 is 13 residues.

The gene calls are TRBV7-6 and TRBJ1-1, with 7 positions matching TRBD1. Germline assignment: CDR1 SGHVS and CDR2 FNYEAQ. Losses at the gene ends were 1 base for V and 0 bases for J; bases not matched to a gene: 5. This CDR3 comprises 16 residues. The CDR3 DNA sequence: TGTGCCAGCAGCTTAGTAGGGGGCGAACTGAACACTGAAGCTTTCTTT. It yields the protein CASSLVGGELNTEAFF.

The genes are TRBV7-9 and TRBJ1-2, with 7 positions matching TRBD1. CDR1 SEHNR and CDR2 FQNEAQ come from the germline V gene (reference sequence). The CDR3 runs 15 residues. The ends lost 5 bases at V and 2 bases at J; junction bases unmatched: 8. The CDR3 DNA reads as TGTGCCAGCAGCGCACCGGACAGGAGCAACTATGGCTACACCTTC. The encoded protein is CASSAPDRSNYGYTF.

V is TRBV3-1 (or the pseudogene TRBV3-2) and J is TRBJ1-3, with D maybe TRBD1 (6 bases). Germline CDR1 reads LGHDT; CDR2 reads YNNKEL (reference sequence). Trimming took off 6 bases at V and 0 bases at J, with 15 bases between the two ends. CDR3 size: 16 residues. The CDR3, as DNA: TGTGCCAGCAGAAGGGGGGGATCGAGCTCTGGAAACACCATATATTTT. The encoded protein is CASRRGGSSSGNTIYF.

This clone has just a few counts. The chain combines TRBV24-1 with TRBJ1-5; D is ambiguous. Trimming shortened V by 7 bases and J by 7 bases, and 13 bases separated the two germline ends. The germline gives CDR1 KGHDR, CDR2 SFDVKD. This CDR3 comprises 13 residues. CDR3 sequence reads: CATRGSGGQPQHF. The CDR3 coding sequence is TGTGCCACCAGAGGGTCGGGAGGCCAGCCCCAGCATTTT.

This clone was counted a few times. The chain joins TRBV29-1 to TRBJ1-2; 11 positions agree with TRBD1. The CDR3 totals 13 residues. Germline V gene data show CDR1 as SQVTM and CDR2 as ANQGSEA. J lost 4 bases, V lost 5 bases, and 3 bases had no gene match. CDR3 in DNA: TGCAGCGTTCGGGACAGGGGGACCTATGGCTACACCTTC. This translates into CSVRDRGTYGYTF.

The chain carries TRBV10-3 and TRBJ1-1; 8 positions match TRBD1. The CDR3 is made up of 17 amino acids. V shed 6 bases and J 7 bases; nucleotides not matched to a gene: 19. Looked up from germline, CDR1 is ENHRY and CDR2 is SYGVKD. The CDR3: CAIRMTGDGGGDVEAFF. The CDR3 coding sequence is TGTGCCATCAGAATGACAGGGGATGGGGGTGGGGACGTTGAAGCTTTCTTT.

In regard to this clone: One end of the junction is discordant with germline, which a read error may explain. The genes are TRBV4-2 and TRBJ1-2; perhaps TRBD1 as D (6 bases). CDR3 size: 13 residues. Per germline, CDR1 LGHNA and CDR2 YNFKEQ. Written as DNA, the CDR3 is TGTGCCAGCAGCCAAGAATGGACAGCATTGGTTATCTTT. As protein: CASSQEWTALVIF.

The sample holds many counts of this clone. The chain uses TRBV5-6 and TRBJ2-5; 12 bases agree with TRBD2. Germline values: CDR1 SGHDT, CDR2 YYEEEE. CDR3 size: 16 residues. V was pared by 5 bases and J by 2 bases, with 7 bases of the junction left unmatched. CDR3 loop: CASSPLAGGIQETQYF. CDR3 DNA: TGTGCCAGCAGTCCTCTAGCGGGGGGGATACAAGAGACCCAGTACTTC.

The chain joins TRBV6-5 to TRBJ1-6; unclear D gene. The CDR3 contains 15 residues. The V and J ends lost 2 bases and 8 bases respectively, with 13 bases between them. Germline V gives CDR1 MNHEY, CDR2 SVGAGI. The CDR3 loop is CASSYDGGFYSPLHF. CDR3 nucleotides: TGTGCCAGCAGTTACGATGGAGGTTTCTATTCACCCCTCCACTTT.

The rearrangement joins TRBV19 to TRBJ1-2; 9 nucleotides match TRBD1. The CDR3 runs 13 residues. The germline V gene encodes CDR1 LNHDA and CDR2 SQIVND (reference sequence). The V segment lost 6 bases and the J segment 7 bases; nucleotides outside the gene matches: 6. The chain's CDR3 is CASSGDRVGGYTF. As DNA, the CDR3 is TGTGCCAGTAGCGGGGACAGGGTGGGTGGCTACACCTTC. Variable domain in full (rest from reference TRBV19 and TRBJ1-2): DGGITQSPKYLFRKEGQNVTLSCEQNLNHDAMYWYRQDPGQGLRLIYYSQIVNDFQKGDIAEGYSVSREKKESFPLTVTSAQKNPTAFYLCASSGDRVGGYTFGSGTRLTVV.

The V call is TRBV4-1, the J call TRBJ1-1; TRBD1 is a possible D gene (6 bases). The CDR3 has 14 residues. The ends were cut back, 8 bases at V and 1 base at J, with 14 bases in the middle. In germline, CDR1 is MGHRA, CDR2 YSYEKL. DNA of the CDR3: TGCGCCAGCGGACAGCAGGGGCAGAACACTGAAGCTTTCTTT. Translated, it gives CASGQQGQNTEAFF.

V gene TRBV12-5 combines with J gene TRBJ2-1, with TRBD1 matching 7 bases. The CDR3 sequence is 15 residues long. Germline trimming cut 6 bases from V and 8 bases from J; bases unmatched to any gene: 13. Germline loops: CDR1 LGHNT, CDR2 FRNRAP. The DNA of the CDR3 is TGTGCTAGTGGCCCCCGACAGGGCCCGTTGGATGAGCAGTTCTTC. It codes for CASGPRQGPLDEQFF.

This chain connects TRBV6-5 to TRBJ1-4; D remains unclear. The germline V gene encodes CDR1 MNHEY and CDR2 SVGAGI. This CDR3 spans 14 amino acids. Trimming took off 0 bases at V and 6 bases at J, with 8 bases between the two ends. CDR3 in DNA: TGTGCCAGCAGTTACTCCCGGGTGGATGAAAAACTGTTTTTT. This codes for CASSYSRVDEKLFF.

The J gene is TRBJ1-1, the V gene TRBV4-1, with 8 bases aligning to TRBD1. The V gene end was trimmed by 3 bases and the J gene end by 1 base; junction bases not matched to a gene: 1. Germline V gene sequence: CDR1 MGHRA, CDR2 YSYEKL. This CDR3 is built from 14 residues. CDR3 nucleotides: TGCGCCAGCAGCCACGGACAGGGGAACACTGAAGCTTTCTTT. This gives the protein CASSHGQGNTEAFF.